This T cell receptor beta chain was recovered during a study of neurological immune-mediated disorders. Study details: Of around 34 multiple sclerosis patients, approximately 31 were relapsing-remitting and 3 secondary progressive. Study observations and caveats: Sharing of CDR3 amino acid sequences among expanded clones across subjects was absent, suggesting private repertoires in all groups. One cluster of related CDR3 sequences contained, by phylogenetic grouping, the repertoires of 18 of 34 multiple sclerosis patients and formed a possible signature.

Per germline, CDR1 MNHEY and CDR2 SVGAGI. The CDR3 loop spans 15 amino acids. V was pared by 5 bases and J by 2 bases, with 13 bases between. 5'RACE with 10-nucleotide random UMIs produced the cDNA. Using its own MiXCR run on the 5' RACE reads, TCRdb lists one record per CDR3 protein. The repertoire holds more than 40,000 distinct CDR3 sequences, with about 1.8% as singletons. This clonotype occurred many times. Its antigen is unidentified. Sequencing was carried out using PBMCs. The sequence derives from a middle-aged woman with multiple sclerosis. The V gene is TRBV6-5, the J gene TRBJ2-1; D may be TRBD2 (7 bases). The CDR3 DNA is TGTGCCAGCAGTGCCGGCGGGGGCCCCTACAATGAGCAGTTCTTC. This codes for CASSAGGGPYNEQFF.